This is a list of T cell receptor beta chains from one sample in a study of early T cells in non-severe SARS-CoV-2 infection. TCRdb re-derived calls from the 5' RACE reads in MiXCR, one entry per CDR3 protein. The table lists some 82,000 distinct CDR3 sequences, approximately 6% of them singletons. The sequencing sample was made of whole blood. The receptor source for this set is an adult who was a healthcare worker with PCR-confirmed SARS-CoV-2 infection or an uninfected control (not recorded which). The CDR3 runs from the conserved cysteine through the conserved F or W. D genes are given only for firm matches. A row's size may be missing; if present it is once, few, many or a size class.

d_gene: -
abundance: few
v_gene: TRBV11-2
len: 13
j_gene: TRBJ2-2
CDR3aa: CASSGGRTGELFF
CDR3nt: TGTGCCAGCTCTGGAGGGCGAACCGGGGAGCTGTTTTTT

d_gene: -
abundance: few
v_gene: TRBV7-9
len: 15
j_gene: TRBJ2-7
CDR3aa: CASSLDLGERNEQYF
CDR3nt: TGTGCCAGCAGCTTAGATCTCGGGGAGAGGAACGAGCAGTACTTC

d_gene: -
abundance: -
v_gene: TRBV10-3
len: 13
j_gene: TRBJ2-5
CDR3aa: CAISQVQTETQYF
CDR3nt: TGTGCCATCAGCCAGGTCCAAACAGAGACCCAGTACTTC

d_gene: TRBD1
abundance: few
v_gene: TRBV18
len: 15
j_gene: TRBJ1-2
CDR3aa: CASSPGTGKNYGYTF
CDR3nt: TGTGCCAGCTCACCTGGGACAGGGAAAAACTATGGCTACACCTTC

d_gene: -
abundance: few
v_gene: TRBV9
len: 12
j_gene: TRBJ2-1
CDR3aa: CASSVSYNEQFF
CDR3nt: TGTGCCAGCAGCGTTTCCTACAATGAGCAGTTCTTC

d_gene: TRBD2
abundance: -
v_gene: TRBV5-1
len: 15
j_gene: TRBJ2-5
CDR3aa: CASSLSGGSQETQYF
CDR3nt: TGCGCCAGCAGCTTGTCGGGGGGGTCCCAAGAGACCCAGTACTTC

d_gene: -
abundance: many
v_gene: TRBV29-1
len: 16
j_gene: TRBJ2-6
CDR3aa: CSVEEPTVSGANVLTF
CDR3nt: TGCAGCGTTGAAGAACCGACAGTCTCTGGGGCCAACGTCCTGACTTTC

d_gene: -
abundance: -
v_gene: TRBV7-2
len: 16
j_gene: TRBJ1-1
CDR3aa: CASSLRFPRQNTEAFF
CDR3nt: TGTGCCAGCAGCTTACGTTTCCCGCGGCAGAACACTGAAGCTTTCTTT

d_gene: -
abundance: many
v_gene: TRBV6-5
len: 15
j_gene: TRBJ2-7
CDR3aa: CASSYSVSGAYEQYF
CDR3nt: TGTGCCAGCAGTTACTCAGTCTCAGGCGCCTACGAGCAGTACTTC

d_gene: -
abundance: few
v_gene: TRBV28
len: 12
j_gene: TRBJ1-2
CDR3aa: CASQAASYGYTF
CDR3nt: TGTGCCAGCCAGGCAGCGTCCTATGGCTACACCTTC

d_gene: -
abundance: -
v_gene: TRBV7-6
len: 13
j_gene: TRBJ1-6
CDR3aa: CASSPSIIGTLHF
CDR3nt: TGTGCCAGCAGCCCCTCGATCATCGGGACCCTCCACTTT

d_gene: -
abundance: -
v_gene: TRBV10-1
len: 14
j_gene: TRBJ2-2
CDR3aa: CASSRDRDTGELFF
CDR3nt: TGCGCCAGCAGTCGGGACCGGGACACCGGGGAGCTGTTTTTT

d_gene: -
abundance: -
v_gene: TRBV6-2/TRBV6-3
len: 15
j_gene: TRBJ2-2
CDR3aa: CASRRHQANTGELFF
CDR3nt: TGTGCCAGCAGGCGACACCAAGCGAACACCGGGGAGCTGTTTTTT

d_gene: -
abundance: few
v_gene: TRBV10-1
len: 14
j_gene: TRBJ1-5
CDR3aa: CASSELGRNQPQHF
CDR3nt: TGCGCCAGCAGTGAGCTAGGGAGAAATCAGCCCCAGCATTTT

d_gene: -
abundance: many
v_gene: TRBV3-1
len: 15
j_gene: TRBJ2-5
CDR3aa: CASSQGPQNQETQYF
CDR3nt: TGTGCCAGCAGCCAAGGGCCTCAGAACCAAGAGACCCAGTACTTC

d_gene: -
abundance: many
v_gene: TRBV18
len: 14
j_gene: TRBJ2-5
CDR3aa: CASSPLKPQETQYF
CDR3nt: TGTGCCAGCTCACCCTTAAAGCCCCAAGAGACCCAGTACTTC

d_gene: -
abundance: -
v_gene: TRBV10-3
len: 14
j_gene: TRBJ1-5
CDR3aa: CAISVRGGNQPQHF
CDR3nt: TGTGCCATCAGTGTAAGGGGAGGCAATCAGCCCCAGCATTTT

d_gene: TRBD1
abundance: -
v_gene: TRBV7-6
len: 14
j_gene: TRBJ1-6
CDR3aa: CASSQGQSNSPLHF
CDR3nt: TGTGCCAGCAGCCAGGGACAGAGTAATTCACCCCTCCACTTT

d_gene: TRBD1
abundance: many
v_gene: TRBV7-8
len: 14
j_gene: TRBJ1-2
CDR3aa: CASSPGTGGDGYTF
CDR3nt: TGTGCCAGCAGCCCCGGGACAGGGGGGGATGGCTACACCTTC

d_gene: TRBD2
abundance: many
v_gene: TRBV25-1
len: 17
j_gene: TRBJ2-1
CDR3aa: CASSEIGLAGVANEQFF
CDR3nt: TGTGCCAGCAGTGAAATCGGCCTAGCGGGAGTGGCCAATGAGCAGTTCTTC

d_gene: TRBD2
abundance: -
v_gene: TRBV10-2
len: 14
j_gene: TRBJ2-1
CDR3aa: CASRMGLPYNEQFF
CDR3nt: TGCGCCAGCAGGATGGGACTACCATACAATGAGCAGTTCTTC

d_gene: TRBD1
abundance: -
v_gene: TRBV6-1
len: 14
j_gene: TRBJ2-7
CDR3aa: CASAPDRVSNEQYF
CDR3nt: TGTGCCAGTGCTCCCGACAGGGTGTCTAACGAGCAGTACTTC

d_gene: -
abundance: many
v_gene: TRBV5-1
len: 13
j_gene: TRBJ2-2
CDR3aa: CASSMGDTGELFF
CDR3nt: TGCGCCAGCAGCATGGGGGACACCGGGGAGCTGTTTTTT

d_gene: TRBD2
abundance: many
v_gene: TRBV24-1
len: 15
j_gene: TRBJ2-1
CDR3aa: CATGARTSGGYEQFF
CDR3nt: TGTGCCACCGGGGCCCGGACTAGCGGGGGGTATGAGCAGTTCTTC

d_gene: TRBD2
abundance: few
v_gene: TRBV7-2
len: 15
j_gene: TRBJ2-7
CDR3aa: CASSGTSGRSYEQYF
CDR3nt: TGTGCCAGCAGCGGGACTAGCGGGAGATCCTACGAGCAGTACTTC

d_gene: -
abundance: few
v_gene: TRBV3-1
len: 14
j_gene: TRBJ2-7
CDR3aa: CASSQEAGDYEQYF
CDR3nt: TGTGCCAGCAGCCAAGAGGCAGGGGACTACGAGCAGTACTTC

d_gene: -
abundance: many
v_gene: TRBV7-7
len: 15
j_gene: TRBJ2-1
CDR3aa: CASSKERTTYNEQFF
CDR3nt: TGTGCCAGCAGCAAGGAAAGGACTACCTACAATGAGCAGTTCTTC

d_gene: TRBD2
abundance: many
v_gene: TRBV29-1
len: 16
j_gene: TRBJ2-1
CDR3aa: CSVAGTSGGQYNEQFF
CDR3nt: TGCAGCGTTGCTGGGACTAGCGGGGGACAATACAATGAGCAGTTCTTC

d_gene: TRBD1
abundance: many
v_gene: TRBV12-3/TRBV12-4
len: 15
j_gene: TRBJ2-1
CDR3aa: CASTGTGIPYNEQFF
CDR3nt: TGTGCCAGCACCGGGACAGGGATCCCCTACAATGAGCAGTTCTTC

d_gene: TRBD2
abundance: -
v_gene: TRBV6-5
len: 13
j_gene: TRBJ2-1
CDR3aa: CASSYGAGDEQFF
CDR3nt: TGTGCCAGCAGTTACGGGGCGGGAGACGAGCAGTTCTTC

d_gene: -
abundance: -
v_gene: TRBV30
len: 13
j_gene: TRBJ2-3
CDR3aa: CAWSAKGSDTQYF
CDR3nt: TGTGCCTGGAGTGCCAAGGGCAGTGATACGCAGTATTTT

d_gene: TRBD1
abundance: -
v_gene: TRBV6-5
len: 14
j_gene: TRBJ2-7
CDR3aa: CASSPGTGIYEQYF
CDR3nt: TGTGCCAGCAGCCCCGGGACAGGGATCTACGAGCAGTACTTC

d_gene: TRBD1
abundance: few
v_gene: TRBV5-4
len: 14
j_gene: TRBJ2-3
CDR3aa: CASSLDRSADTQYF
CDR3nt: TGTGCCAGCAGCCTGGACAGGTCTGCAGATACGCAGTATTTT

d_gene: -
abundance: -
v_gene: TRBV5-6
len: 14
j_gene: TRBJ1-2
CDR3aa: CASSLYEGNYGYTF
CDR3nt: TGTGCCAGCAGCTTGTATGAGGGGAACTATGGCTACACCTTC

d_gene: TRBD1
abundance: many
v_gene: TRBV28
len: 15
j_gene: TRBJ1-1
CDR3aa: CASRTQNGQGTEVFF
CDR3nt: TGTGCCAGCAGAACGCAAAACGGACAGGGCACTGAAGTTTTCTTT

d_gene: -
abundance: many
v_gene: TRBV10-2
len: 14
j_gene: TRBJ2-5
CDR3aa: CASSELDRDGTQYF
CDR3nt: TGCGCCAGCAGTGAGTTGGACCGCGATGGGACCCAGTACTTC

d_gene: -
abundance: -
v_gene: TRBV6-6
len: 12
j_gene: TRBJ2-7
CDR3aa: CASSYHGYEQYF
CDR3nt: TGTGCCAGCAGTTACCATGGCTACGAGCAGTACTTC

d_gene: TRBD2
abundance: few
v_gene: TRBV20-1
len: 16
j_gene: TRBJ2-1
CDR3aa: CSALPGLRTSYNEQFF
CDR3nt: TGCAGTGCTTTACCGGGACTAAGAACCTCCTACAATGAGCAGTTCTTC

d_gene: -
abundance: many
v_gene: TRBV20-1
len: 13
j_gene: TRBJ2-7
CDR3aa: CSAIGPRSYEQYF
CDR3nt: TGCAGTGCTATCGGACCGAGATCCTACGAGCAGTACTTC

d_gene: -
abundance: -
v_gene: TRBV18
len: 13
j_gene: TRBJ2-5
CDR3aa: CASSPGLGETQYF
CDR3nt: TGTGCCAGCTCACCGGGACTGGGAGAGACCCAGTACTTC

d_gene: TRBD1
abundance: few
v_gene: TRBV4-3
len: 15
j_gene: TRBJ2-7
CDR3aa: CASSQEWQGAYEQYF
CDR3nt: TGCGCCAGCAGCCAAGAGTGGCAGGGGGCCTACGAGCAGTACTTC

d_gene: -
abundance: many
v_gene: TRBV6-1
len: 14
j_gene: TRBJ1-5
CDR3aa: CASRAGQGERPQHF
CDR3nt: TGTGCCAGCAGGGCGGGCCAAGGAGAACGGCCCCAGCATTTT

d_gene: -
abundance: few
v_gene: TRBV5-4
len: 14
j_gene: TRBJ2-5
CDR3aa: CASSLEGVLKTQYF
CDR3nt: TGTGCCAGCAGCTTGGAGGGGGTGTTGAAGACCCAGTACTTC

d_gene: -
abundance: -
v_gene: TRBV10-2
len: 12
j_gene: TRBJ2-3
CDR3aa: CASADWTDTQYF
CDR3nt: TGCGCCAGCGCCGATTGGACAGATACGCAGTATTTT

d_gene: -
abundance: few
v_gene: TRBV11-2
len: 15
j_gene: TRBJ2-3
CDR3aa: CASSLDPRSTDTQYF
CDR3nt: TGTGCCAGCAGCTTAGATCCCAGAAGCACAGATACGCAGTATTTT

d_gene: -
abundance: few
v_gene: TRBV28
len: 15
j_gene: TRBJ2-3
CDR3aa: CASSLDQRRTDTQYF
CDR3nt: TGTGCCAGCAGTTTGGATCAACGGAGAACAGATACGCAGTATTTT

d_gene: -
abundance: many
v_gene: TRBV7-8
len: 13
j_gene: TRBJ2-5
CDR3aa: CASTPSEGETQYF
CDR3nt: TGTGCCAGCACCCCTAGCGAGGGAGAGACCCAGTACTTC

d_gene: -
abundance: -
v_gene: TRBV14
len: 15
j_gene: TRBJ1-2
CDR3aa: CASSQAGGEGDGYTF
CDR3nt: TGTGCCAGCAGCCAAGCCGGGGGGGAGGGCGATGGCTACACCTTC

d_gene: -
abundance: -
v_gene: TRBV20-1
len: 10
j_gene: TRBJ2-1
CDR3aa: CSARSNEQFF
CDR3nt: TGCAGTGCTAGAAGTAATGAGCAGTTCTTC

d_gene: TRBD1
abundance: -
v_gene: TRBV2
len: 14
j_gene: TRBJ1-1
CDR3aa: CASDPYRGRTEAFF
CDR3nt: TGTGCCAGCGATCCTTACAGGGGGCGCACTGAAGCTTTCTTT

d_gene: -
abundance: many
v_gene: TRBV30
len: 13
j_gene: TRBJ2-7
CDR3aa: CAWSRTAAYEQYF
CDR3nt: TGTGCCTGGAGCCGGACGGCAGCCTACGAGCAGTACTTC

d_gene: TRBD2
abundance: many
v_gene: TRBV20-1
len: 14
j_gene: TRBJ2-7
CDR3aa: CSATSLAGVGEQYF
CDR3nt: TGCAGTGCTACCTCCCTAGCGGGAGTGGGAGAGCAGTACTTC

d_gene: -
abundance: -
v_gene: TRBV18
len: 12
j_gene: TRBJ2-5
CDR3aa: CASSPVPETQYF
CDR3nt: TGTGCCAGCTCACCGGTCCCAGAGACCCAGTACTTC

d_gene: TRBD1
abundance: many
v_gene: TRBV6-6
len: 15
j_gene: TRBJ1-2
CDR3aa: CASSQGQGRHYGYTF
CDR3nt: TGTGCCAGCAGTCAGGGACAGGGCCGACACTATGGCTACACCTTC

d_gene: TRBD1
abundance: many
v_gene: TRBV20-1
len: 16
j_gene: TRBJ1-1
CDR3aa: CSARRQGRRMNTEAFF
CDR3nt: TGCAGTGCTAGGAGACAGGGACGGCGCATGAACACTGAAGCTTTCTTT

d_gene: -
abundance: many
v_gene: TRBV18
len: 12
j_gene: TRBJ1-2
CDR3aa: CASSSQNYGYTF
CDR3nt: TGTGCCAGCTCATCCCAAAACTATGGCTACACCTTC

d_gene: -
abundance: few
v_gene: TRBV7-9
len: 14
j_gene: TRBJ2-1
CDR3aa: CASSLGGGFNEQFF
CDR3nt: TGTGCCAGCAGCTTAGGAGGTGGGTTCAATGAGCAGTTCTTC

d_gene: -
abundance: many
v_gene: TRBV12-3/TRBV12-4
len: 14
j_gene: TRBJ2-7
CDR3aa: CASSLRDTSYEQYF
CDR3nt: TGTGCCAGCAGTTTAAGGGACACCTCCTACGAGCAGTACTTC

d_gene: -
abundance: -
v_gene: TRBV2
len: 13
j_gene: TRBJ2-1
CDR3aa: CASSVDSNNEQFF
CDR3nt: TGTGCCAGCAGTGTTGACAGTAACAATGAGCAGTTCTTC